This T cell receptor (beta chain) was identified in a study of technical replicates of blood from a few donors. The CDR3 sequence is 15 residues long. Germline loops: CDR1 SNHLY, CDR2 FYNNEI. The V end lost 4 bases, the J end lost 2 bases, and 13 bases lay between the germline ends. Sequencing used immunoSEQ multiplex PCR; TCRdb keeps in-frame clones, though not all of them. In the table there are about 76,000 clones, 94% of which are singletons. V is TRBV2 and J is TRBJ2-3; D remains unclear. The sample taken for sequencing was T cells isolated from PBMCs. The clonotype comes from a human donor in good health. CDR3: CASSVQDTITDTQYF. In DNA form, the CDR3 reads TGTGCCAGCAGTGTGCAGGATACCATCACAGATACGCAGTATTTT.